Below, one TCR beta chain is given with its context. This sample was taken from a study of T cell responses to AZD1222 COVID-19 vaccine. Deletions cut 1 base from V and 7 bases from J, with 11 bases between. CDR1 and CDR2 (germline): KGHSH, LQKENI. CDR3 length: 13 residues. The repertoire was sequenced with immunoSEQ multiplex PCR; TCRdb's copy has only in-frame clones and lacks some. The table has tens of thousands of clones, 80% to 90% seen once. The receptor comes from an adult who received the AZD1222 COVID-19 vaccine. The source was peripheral blood, collected 28 days after the second AZD1222 dose. V usage is TRBV18 and J usage is TRBJ2-7, with D possibly being TRBD1 or TRBD2 (5 bases each). This CDR3 is CASSPRDEGEQYF. CDR3 DNA sequence: TGTGCCAGCTCACCACGGGACGAAGGGGAGCAGTACTTC.